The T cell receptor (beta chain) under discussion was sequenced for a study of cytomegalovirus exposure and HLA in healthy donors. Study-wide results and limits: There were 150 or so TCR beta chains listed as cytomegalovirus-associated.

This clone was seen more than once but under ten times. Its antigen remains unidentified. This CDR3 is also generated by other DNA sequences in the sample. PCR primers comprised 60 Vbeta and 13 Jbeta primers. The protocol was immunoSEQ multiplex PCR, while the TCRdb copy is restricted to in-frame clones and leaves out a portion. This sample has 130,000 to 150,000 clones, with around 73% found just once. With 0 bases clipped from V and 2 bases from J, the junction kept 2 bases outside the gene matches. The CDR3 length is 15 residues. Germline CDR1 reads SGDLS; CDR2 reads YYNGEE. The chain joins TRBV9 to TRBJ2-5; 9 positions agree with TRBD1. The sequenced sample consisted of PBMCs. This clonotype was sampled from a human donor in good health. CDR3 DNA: TGTGCCAGCAGCGTAGCTGGGACAGGGCAAGAGACCCAGTACTTC. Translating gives CASSVAGTGQETQYF.